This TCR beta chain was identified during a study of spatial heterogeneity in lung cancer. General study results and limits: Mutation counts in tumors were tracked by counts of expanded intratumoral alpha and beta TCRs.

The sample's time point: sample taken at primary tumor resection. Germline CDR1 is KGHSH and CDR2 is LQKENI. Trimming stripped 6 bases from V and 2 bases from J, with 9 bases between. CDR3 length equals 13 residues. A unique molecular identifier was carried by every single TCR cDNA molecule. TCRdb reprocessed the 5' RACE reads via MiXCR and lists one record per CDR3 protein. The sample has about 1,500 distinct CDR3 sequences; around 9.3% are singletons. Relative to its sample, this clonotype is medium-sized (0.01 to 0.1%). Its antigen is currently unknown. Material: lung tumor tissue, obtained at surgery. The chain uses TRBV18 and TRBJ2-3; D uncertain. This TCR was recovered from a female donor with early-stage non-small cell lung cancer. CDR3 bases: TGTGCCAGCTCGGGATCGATCACAGATACGCAGTATTTT. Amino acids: CASSGSITDTQYF. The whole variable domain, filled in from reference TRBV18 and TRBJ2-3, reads NAGVMQNPRHLVRRRGQEARLRCSPMKGHSHVYWYRQLPEEGLKFMVYLQKENIIDESGMPKERFSAEFPKEGPSILRIQQVVRGDSAAYFCASSGSITDTQYFGPGTRLTVL.